Listed below are T cell receptor beta chains from one sample, sequenced in a study of blood T cells in healthy people across ages. TCRdb reprocessed the 5' RACE reads with MiXCR, giving one entry per CDR3 protein. The sample shows hundreds of thousands of distinct CDR3 sequences, around 49% of them seen only once. The material sequenced was blood. The receptors were gathered from a woman in her fifties or sixties in good health. The CDR3 runs from the conserved cysteine through the conserved F or W. The D gene is left open where the match is weak. For some rows the clone size is stated as once, few or many, or as a class when expanded; others skip it.

size,V,J,D,CDR3,DNA
.,TRBV10-3,TRBJ2-5,TRBD2,CAITNRASGSFDEQYF,TGTGCCATCACCAATCGGGCTAGCGGGAGTTTCGATGAGCAGTACTTC
.,TRBV7-3,TRBJ2-1,TRBD2,CASSLRGPRDYSYNEQFF,TGTGCCAGCAGCTTAAGGGGCCCCCGGGACTACTCCTACAATGAGCAGTTCTTC
.,TRBV18,TRBJ2-3,TRBD2,CASSPGLVITDTQYF,TGTGCCAGCTCACCGGGACTAGTGATAACAGATACGCAGTATTTT
few,TRBV7-2,TRBJ2-7,TRBD1,CASSNRQGAYEQYF,TGTGCCAGCAGCAACCGACAGGGGGCCTACGAGCAGTACTTC
.,TRBV28,TRBJ2-2,.,CASSFGPHKGAGELFF,TGTGCCAGCAGTTTCGGGCCGCACAAGGGGGCCGGGGAGCTGTTTTTT
few,TRBV12-3/TRBV12-4,TRBJ2-3,TRBD1,CASSARQGLLDTQYF,TGTGCCAGCAGTGCACGACAGGGTCTTTTAGATACGCAGTATTTT
.,TRBV28,TRBJ2-4,TRBD1,CASSLGTGAWEQYF,TGTGCCAGCAGTTTGGGGACAGGGGCTTGGGAGCAGTACTTC
.,TRBV4-2,TRBJ2-3,TRBD2,CASSQGGLASTDTQYF,TGTGCCAGCAGCCAAGGCGGACTAGCGAGCACAGATACGCAGTATTTT
.,TRBV12-3/TRBV12-4,TRBJ1-2,.,CASSLADPNYGYTF,TGTGCCAGCAGTTTAGCTGATCCTAACTATGGCTACACCTTC
few,TRBV6-6,TRBJ2-1,.,CASSYSVRQNEQFF,TGTGCCAGCAGTTACTCGGTTAGACAGAATGAGCAGTTCTTC
.,TRBV12-5,TRBJ2-1,TRBD2,CASGLVAGGYYNEQFF,TGTGCTAGTGGTTTGGTAGCGGGAGGGTACTACAATGAGCAGTTCTTC
few,TRBV20-1,TRBJ1-4,.,CSLSGTGNEKLFF,TGCAGCCTATCCGGGACTGGCAATGAAAAACTGTTTTTT
.,TRBV29-1,TRBJ1-5,.,CSAQQGAHQPQHF,TGCAGCGCACAACAAGGGGCCCATCAGCCCCAGCATTTT
once,TRBV12-3/TRBV12-4,TRBJ2-7,.,CASSLVQSVEYF,TGTGCCAGCAGTTTAGTGCAGTCAGTAGAGTACTTC
few,TRBV10-3,TRBJ2-1,TRBD2,CAISRTSGNNEQFF,TGTGCCATCAGTCGGACTAGCGGTAACAATGAGCAGTTCTTC
.,TRBV12-3/TRBV12-4,TRBJ2-7,TRBD1,CASSRQQGGPYEQYF,TGCGCCAGCAGCCGTCAACAGGGGGGACCCTACGAGCAGTACTTC
.,TRBV20-1,TRBJ2-5,.,CSARPTPLETQYF,TGCAGTGCTAGACCTACCCCGTTGGAGACCCAGTACTTC
.,TRBV20-1,TRBJ1-4,.,CSAREKRRTNEKLFF,TGCAGTGCTAGAGAAAAGAGGAGGACTAATGAAAAACTGTTTTTT
.,TRBV5-1,TRBJ2-3,.,CASYTGSSTDTQYF,TGCGCCAGCTACACCGGGAGCAGCACAGATACGCAGTATTTT
.,TRBV7-6,TRBJ2-7,.,CASSPRSRHPISYEQYF,TGTGCCAGCAGTCCCCGGTCGCGGCATCCTATCTCCTACGAGCAGTACTTC
.,TRBV29-1,TRBJ2-7,.,CNVELREVYNEQYF,TGCAACGTTGAACTGAGGGAGGTCTACAATGAGCAGTACTTC
.,TRBV29-1,TRBJ2-4,.,CSVQDGGLGADIQYF,TGCAGCGTTCAGGATGGCGGGCTCGGGGCGGACATTCAGTACTTC
few,TRBV4-3,TRBJ2-3,.,CASSHLYTGSTDTQYF,TGCGCCAGCAGCCACCTTTACACGGGCAGCACAGATACGCAGTATTTT
.,TRBV28,TRBJ2-7,TRBD2,CASSPGGEGSYEQYF,TGTGCCAGCAGCCCGGGGGGAGAGGGCTCCTACGAGCAGTACTTC
few,TRBV20-1,TRBJ2-5,TRBD2,CSAEVASGRMETQYF,TGCAGTGCTGAGGTAGCCAGCGGGAGGATGGAGACCCAGTACTTC
.,TRBV12-3/TRBV12-4,TRBJ1-4,TRBD1,CASSPVGTGAEKLFF,TGTGCCAGCAGTCCCGTGGGGACAGGGGCTGAAAAACTGTTTTTT
few,TRBV7-2,TRBJ2-7,TRBD2,CASSPSSGRINEQYF,TGTGCCAGCAGCCCGTCTAGCGGGAGAATCAACGAGCAGTACTTC
.,TRBV7-2,TRBJ2-5,TRBD2,CAGSAGLAEETQYF,TGTGCCGGCAGCGCCGGACTAGCGGAAGAGACCCAGTACTTC
.,TRBV29-1,TRBJ2-5,TRBD1,CSTEDRAEEAQYF,TGCAGCACCGAGGACAGGGCAGAAGAGGCCCAGTACTTC
.,TRBV5-1,TRBJ2-2,TRBD2,CASSPGGSTGELFF,TGCGCCAGCAGCCCGGGGGGATCTACCGGGGAGCTGTTTTTT
many,TRBV4-3,TRBJ1-6,.,CASSQDGAGSSPLHF,TGCGCCAGCAGCCAAGATGGGGCAGGGAGCTCACCCCTCCACTTT
.,TRBV3-1,TRBJ2-7,.,CASSRGWSYEQYF,TGTGCCAGCAGCCGCGGTTGGTCCTACGAGCAGTACTTC
few,TRBV9,TRBJ2-1,.,CASSAGPPGGWNEQFF,TGTGCCAGCAGCGCCGGCCCCCCTGGAGGATGGAATGAGCAGTTCTTC
.,TRBV29-1,TRBJ2-2,TRBD1,CSRQGVNTGELFF,TGCAGCAGACAGGGGGTAAACACCGGGGAGCTGTTTTTT
.,TRBV28,TRBJ2-1,TRBD2,CASRPSYSGNPYNEQFF,TGTGCCAGCAGGCCCTCCTATAGCGGGAATCCTTACAATGAGCAGTTCTTC
.,TRBV20-1,TRBJ1-4,.,CSASHSGGENEKLFF,TGCAGTGCTAGTCATTCTGGTGGGGAAAATGAAAAACTGTTTTTT
few,TRBV28,TRBJ1-2,.,CASSLAGVGYTF,TGTGCCAGCAGTTTGGCAGGGGTTGGCTACACCTTC
few,TRBV6-5,TRBJ2-1,.,CASSWGQGVVAGGDEQFF,TGTGCCAGCAGTTGGGGACAGGGGGTAGTAGCGGGAGGGGATGAGCAGTTCTTC
few,TRBV7-2,TRBJ2-2,.,CASSVGVRGELFF,TGTGCCAGCAGCGTCGGGGTCCGCGGGGAGCTGTTTTTT
few,TRBV6-2/TRBV6-3,TRBJ2-7,.,CASRATRGPYEQYF,TGTGCCAGCAGAGCCACTCGAGGGCCCTACGAGCAGTACTTC
.,TRBV15,TRBJ2-5,TRBD2,CATSRGLLRGLAGVKEETQYF,TGTGCCACCAGCAGAGGGTTACTCCGGGGACTAGCGGGAGTTAAGGAAGAGACCCAGTACTTC
.,TRBV5-5,TRBJ1-1,TRBD1,CASSLGDRNEAFF,TGTGCCAGCAGCTTGGGGGACAGGAATGAAGCTTTCTTT
.,TRBV29-1,TRBJ2-7,.,CSVEKAPYEQYF,TGCAGCGTTGAGAAGGCCCCCTACGAGCAGTACTTC
few,TRBV4-3,TRBJ2-1,.,CASSQDRAEAEQFF,TGCGCCAGCAGCCAAGATCGGGCAGAGGCTGAGCAGTTCTTC
.,TRBV20-1,TRBJ2-5,.,CSAGSLRTIQGTQYF,TGCAGTGCTGGCTCCCTTCGGACAATCCAAGGGACCCAGTACTTC
.,TRBV5-1,TRBJ2-5,TRBD2,CASSLGSSGSFETQYF,TGCGCCAGCAGCTTGGGATCTAGCGGGAGTTTTGAGACCCAGTACTTC
few,TRBV12-3/TRBV12-4,TRBJ2-3,.,CASSGVAGIFTDTQYF,TGTGCCAGCAGCGGCGTGGCGGGGATTTTCACAGATACGCAGTATTTT
few,TRBV20-1,TRBJ2-1,TRBD2,CSVSSGSAGRSYNEQFF,TGCAGTGTATCTAGCGGGAGCGCGGGACGATCCTACAATGAGCAGTTCTTC
.,TRBV20-1,TRBJ2-1,TRBD1,CSANRDSFGYNEQFF,TGCAGTGCTAACCGGGACAGTTTTGGATACAATGAGCAGTTCTTC
.,TRBV20-1,TRBJ2-4,TRBD2,CSAARGLAGVKNIQYF,TGCAGTGCCGCCCGGGGACTAGCGGGGGTAAAAAACATTCAGTACTTC
.,TRBV12-3/TRBV12-4,TRBJ2-7,.,CASSSGTRPSYEQYF,TGTGCCAGCAGTTCCGGGACAAGGCCTTCCTACGAGCAGTACTTC
.,TRBV12-3/TRBV12-4,TRBJ1-2,.,CASSLLGSYEKIYGYTF,TGTGCCAGCAGTTTACTAGGTTCTTATGAGAAGATCTATGGCTACACCTTC
.,TRBV29-1,TRBJ2-6,.,CSVEDRVLSGANVLTF,TGCAGCGTTGAGGACAGAGTCTTATCTGGGGCCAACGTCCTGACTTTC
.,TRBV28,TRBJ2-7,.,CASRSGAGTYNEQYF,TGTGCCAGCAGGTCCGGGGCGGGAACCTACAATGAGCAGTACTTC